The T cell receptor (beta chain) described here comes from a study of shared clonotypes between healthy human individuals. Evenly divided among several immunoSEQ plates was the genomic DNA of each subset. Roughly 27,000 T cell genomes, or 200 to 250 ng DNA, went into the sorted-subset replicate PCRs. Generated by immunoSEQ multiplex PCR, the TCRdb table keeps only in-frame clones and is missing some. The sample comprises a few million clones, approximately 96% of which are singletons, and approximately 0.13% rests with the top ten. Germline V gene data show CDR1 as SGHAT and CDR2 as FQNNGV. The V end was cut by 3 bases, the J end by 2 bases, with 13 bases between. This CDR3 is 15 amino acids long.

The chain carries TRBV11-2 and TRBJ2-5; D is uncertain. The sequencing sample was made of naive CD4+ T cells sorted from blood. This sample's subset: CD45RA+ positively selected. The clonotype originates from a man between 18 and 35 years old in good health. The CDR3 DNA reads TGTGCCAGCAGCTTCCGGGTTGCGGTACAAGAGACCCAGTACTTC. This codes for CASSFRVAVQETQYF.